One T cell receptor beta chain is described in this entry. These data originate in a study of identical twins. Deletions cut 3 bases from V and 0 bases from J, with 14 bases between. The germline V gene has CDR1 SNHLY and CDR2 FYNNEI. The CDR3 runs 16 residues. One entry per CDR3 protein, called by TCRdb with MiXCR from the 5' RACE reads. The sample has 690,000 or so distinct CDR3 sequences, around 5.7% seen once. The clonotype comes from a man between 18 and 35 years old in good health. Sequencing was done on a sample of naive T cells sorted from blood. The V and J genes are TRBV2 and TRBJ2-5; D gene unclear. This CDR3 is CASSEILRVDQETQYF. The CDR3 DNA sequence: TGTGCCAGCAGTGAGATTCTCCGGGTAGACCAAGAGACCCAGTACTTC.